A selection of T cell receptor beta chains follows, all from one sample in a study of beta chain features in type 1 diabetes. Some clones are missing from TCRdb's copy, which holds only in-frame ones; the method was immunoSEQ multiplex PCR. Seen here are roughly 260,000 clones, roughly 10% observed once, and the top ten hold approximately 0.015%. The sequencing sample was made of naive CD4+ T cells from blood. Receptors originate from a young man with type 1 diabetes. CDR3s leave out the opening cysteine and the closing phenylalanine or tryptophan.

V gene,CDR3 length,J gene,CDR3 protein
TRBV30,11,TRBJ2-3,AWSGRSTDTQY
TRBV7-9,11,TRBJ2-3,ASSLGAEGAQY
TRBV28,13,TRBJ2-3,ASQWGVTGTDTQY
TRBV28,12,TRBJ2-1,ASRAPGQINEQF
TRBV7-2,12,TRBJ2-7,ASRGTGGSYEQY
TRBV7-9,13,TRBJ1-1,ASSLGAGPNTEAF
TRBV6-1,11,TRBJ1-6,ASRAPTDSPLH
TRBV29-1,15,TRBJ2-3,SVAWTLEEPSTDTQY
TRBV7-2,14,TRBJ1-3,ASSFVLVASGNTIY
TRBV5-1,12,TRBJ2-4,ASSLDGQKNIQY
TRBV27,13,TRBJ1-5,ASSLGPGFMKPQH
TRBV29-1,13,TRBJ2-1,SVLGLFSGGGEQF
TRBV7-9,13,TRBJ2-1,AIGLAGAQINEQF
TRBV9,10,TRBJ1-1,ASSATATEAF
TRBV5-1,14,TRBJ2-7,ASSLGLAGGPYEQY
TRBV19,14,TRBJ1-3,ASSTLDTSSGNTIY
TRBV15,12,TRBJ1-2,ATSRERGSYGYT
TRBV29-1,10,TRBJ1-1,SVTGRGTEAF
TRBV9,13,TRBJ2-1,ASSVGTGAINEQF
TRBV28,11,TRBJ1-3,ASRPGSGNTIY
TRBV6-1,13,TRBJ2-7,ASGSRGTTNYEQY
TRBV6-6,13,TRBJ1-5,ASSYTQGGNQPQH
TRBV2,11,TRBJ1-1,ASRRAQNTEAF
TRBV10-3,16,TRBJ2-6,AISESSGLSSGANVLT
TRBV9,14,TRBJ2-5,ASSVSGGQGQETQY
TRBV4-2,13,TRBJ1-1,ASSQGSQGDTEAF
TRBV4-3,14,TRBJ2-7,ASSQEAGQGRYEQY
TRBV7-3,12,TRBJ2-6,ASSEMRGANVLT
TRBV27,13,TRBJ2-2,ASSKTGAAAGELF
TRBV7-2,11,TRBJ2-1,ASSSFLAGGVF
TRBV9,12,TRBJ2-5,ASSVVGRQETQY
TRBV21-1,14,TRBJ1-1,ASSKESRGSNTEAF
TRBV18,11,TRBJ2-7,ASSPPGVHEQY
TRBV29-1,12,TRBJ2-3,SVDEGQGTDTQY
TRBV28,10,TRBJ2-1,AVGGAYNEQF
TRBV28,12,TRBJ1-2,ASSRDRAAYGYT
TRBV7-3,13,TRBJ2-1,ASSLYSGGAQEQF
TRBV12-5,10,TRBJ2-3,ASDQGGDTQY
TRBV27,16,TRBJ2-6,ASSRTEGTHSGANVLT
TRBV28,14,TRBJ2-7,ASSLGGTSGGYEQY
TRBV5-6,11,TRBJ1-1,ASSLGGEREAF
TRBV2,12,TRBJ1-2,ASSESRQTYGYT
TRBV7-9,12,TRBJ2-1,ASSLVGTSVEQF
TRBV4-1,13,TRBJ1-2,ASRGVGARVGGYT
TRBV5-1,14,TRBJ2-3,ASSSQPAGSTDTQY
TRBV18,11,TRBJ1-2,ASSPGQVRGYT
TRBV6-1,13,NA,ASSRLAESTYEQY
TRBV6-6,11,TRBJ1-4,ASSYSRDEKLF